The T cell receptor (beta chain) described here comes from a study of identical twins (dated by TCRdb to the mid-2010s). Study-wide context: To test whether fetal clonotypes persist, the study used deep sequencing on TCR alpha and beta repertoires from monozygotic twins, unrelated adults of various ages, and cord blood. Replicate twin experiments were performed at different times using different library preparation protocols to rule out contamination. Results and caveats for the whole study, not just this receptor: Fewer insertions were carried by abundant cord blood beta clonotypes; a weaker similar trend was observed in young adult naive repertoires, while no such trend was observed in memory repertoires. A weaker excess of twin sharing was found in beta out-of-frame sequences because the signal-to-noise ratio was lowered by fewer shared sequences. Because the same donors could not be followed over many years, the conclusions relied on cross-sectional statistical analysis. Out-of-frame TCR alpha sequences shared between twins showed an excess of low generation-probability sequences compared with coincidental sharing between unrelated individuals. Out-of-frame TCR alpha sharing in monozygotic twins was systematically underestimated by recombination models, whereas sharing between unrelated individuals was in agreement with the recombination models. Zero-insertion analyses could be partly confounded by invariant T cells such as MAIT and iNKT, although diverse VJ usage argued against such confounding for most clonotypes.

Only healthy Caucasian donors were included. The study also sequenced three unrelated non-twin adults: a male aged 18 to 29, a male aged 50 to 60 and a female aged 50 to 60. Miltenyi CD45RO+ enrichment and human naive T-cell isolation kits were used to isolate memory (CD45RO+) and naive T cells from PBMC. At the junction V is shortened by 6 bases and J by 2 bases; bases outside the gene matches: 7. The germline V gene gives CDR1 as MNHEY and CDR2 as SVGEGT. The CDR3 goes from the cysteine to the phenylalanine over 14 residues. Of the read, only the CDR3 DNA is kept; its 42 bases are in frame from base 1. This clonotype was seen at least ten times. What this receptor recognizes is not known. No quality values exist for individual bases; no much larger clone is one base distant. The receptor library was made with 5' RACE. TCRdb shows the sequencer as Illumina HiSeq 2000. A universal primer binding site was added through template switching, and the final cDNA carried a unique molecular identifier so that TCR cDNA molecules could be counted accurately. First-strand cDNA for TCR alpha and beta chains was synthesized from specific primers in the conserved constant-segment region. Each cDNA library was double barcoded, with a SMART-Mk sample barcode plus Illumina barcodes, to control for contamination. TruSeq adapter sequences and Illumina sample barcodes were added in two successive PCR steps. TCR alpha and beta cDNA libraries were sequenced on the Illumina HiSeq platform with custom primers. The study's own analysis went as follows. Unique molecular identifiers were extracted from raw reads with MiGEC, and CDR3 positions were determined with MiXCR. For each individual, recombination models were inferred using an EM algorithm with the repgenHMM and IGoR tools. The analysis of shared clonotypes was done with the tcR package in R, with sharing normalized by the product of cloneset sizes. To study raw recombination without the effects of thymic and clonal selection, out-of-frame nonproductive sequences were analyzed. TCRdb handled the public reads itself, with Q25 trimming in fastp and clone calling in MiXCR, and kept productive beta chains. Under each unique CDR3 protein, matching rows form one entry showing the most common genes and DNA. TCRdb assigned the V and J calls; the authors' analysis was not used. The sample contains roughly 690,000 distinct CDR3 sequences, 5.5% to 7.5% of them found a single time. The ten largest clonotypes hold approximately 2% of the sample.

The TCR was taken from a young man in good health. The sample comprised naive T cells sorted from blood. The sample's cell subset or site label, in plain terms: cells isolated with a human naive T-cell isolation kit. The chain is encoded by TRBV6-2 or TRBV6-3 joined to TRBJ2-7; TRBD1 fits 7 bases in the junction. In nucleotide form, the sequence is TGTGCCAGCAGGATTACAGGGGACCCCTACGAGCAGTACTTC. Translated, this gives CASRITGDPYEQYF.